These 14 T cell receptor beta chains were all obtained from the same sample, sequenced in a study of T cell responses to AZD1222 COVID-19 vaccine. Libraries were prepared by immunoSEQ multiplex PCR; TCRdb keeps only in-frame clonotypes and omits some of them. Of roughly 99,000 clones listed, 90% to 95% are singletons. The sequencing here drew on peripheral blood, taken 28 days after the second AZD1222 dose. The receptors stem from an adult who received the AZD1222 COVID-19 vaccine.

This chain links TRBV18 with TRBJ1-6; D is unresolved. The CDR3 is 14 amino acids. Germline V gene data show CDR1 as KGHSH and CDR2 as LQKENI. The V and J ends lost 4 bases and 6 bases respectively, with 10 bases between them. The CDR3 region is CASSQPGLNSPLHF. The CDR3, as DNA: TGTGCCAGCTCACAACCCGGACTTAATTCACCCCTCCACTTT.

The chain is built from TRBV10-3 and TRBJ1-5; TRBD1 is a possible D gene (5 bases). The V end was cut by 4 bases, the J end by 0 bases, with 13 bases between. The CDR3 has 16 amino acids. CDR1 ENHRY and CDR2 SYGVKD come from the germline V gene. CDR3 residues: CAISVQVTHSNQPQHF. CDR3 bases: TGTGCCATCAGTGTACAGGTGACTCATAGCAATCAGCCCCAGCATTTT.

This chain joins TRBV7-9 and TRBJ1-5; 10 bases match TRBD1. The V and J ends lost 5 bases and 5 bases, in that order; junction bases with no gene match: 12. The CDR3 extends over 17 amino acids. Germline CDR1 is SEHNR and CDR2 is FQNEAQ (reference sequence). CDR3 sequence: CASSPQVGTGEDQPQHF. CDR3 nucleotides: TGTGCCAGCAGCCCCCAGGTAGGGACAGGGGAGGATCAGCCCCAGCATTTT.

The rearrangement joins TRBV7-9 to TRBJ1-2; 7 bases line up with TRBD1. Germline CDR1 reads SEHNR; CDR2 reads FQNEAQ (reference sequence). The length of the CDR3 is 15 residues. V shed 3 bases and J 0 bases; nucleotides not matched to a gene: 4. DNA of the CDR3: TGTGCCAGCAGCTTGGGGACAGTCGCTAACTATGGCTACACCTTC. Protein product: CASSLGTVANYGYTF.

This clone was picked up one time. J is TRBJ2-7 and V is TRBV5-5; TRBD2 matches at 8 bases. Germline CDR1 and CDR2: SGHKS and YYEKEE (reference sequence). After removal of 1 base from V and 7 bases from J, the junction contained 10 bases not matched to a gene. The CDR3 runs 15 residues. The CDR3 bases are TGTGCCAGCAGCTTGCTGAGCGGGAGTGCAGGAGAGCAGTACTTC. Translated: CASSLLSGSAGEQYF.

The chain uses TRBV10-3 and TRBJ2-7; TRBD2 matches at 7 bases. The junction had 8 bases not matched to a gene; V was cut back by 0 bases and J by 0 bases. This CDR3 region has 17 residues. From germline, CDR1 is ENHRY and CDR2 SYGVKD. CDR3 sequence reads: CAISESILAAISYEQYF. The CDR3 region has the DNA TGTGCCATCAGTGAGTCGATTCTAGCGGCTATCTCCTACGAGCAGTACTTC.

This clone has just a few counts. The CDR3, as DNA: TGCGCCAGCAGCTCCGGCCCGGGAAACACTGAAGCTTTCTTT. Its translation: CASSSGPGNTEAFF. The V and J genes are TRBV5-1 and TRBJ1-1, with no clear D. V lost 3 bases and J lost 2, with 11 bases in between. Germline CDR1 SGHRS, CDR2 YFSETQ. The CDR3 runs to 14 residues.

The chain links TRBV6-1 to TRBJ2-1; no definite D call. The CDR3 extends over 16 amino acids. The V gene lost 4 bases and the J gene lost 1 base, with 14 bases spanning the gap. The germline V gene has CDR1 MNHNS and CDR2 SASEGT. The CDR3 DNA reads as TGTGCCAGCAGTGGAGATTCTAGGGTATCCTACAATGAGCAGTTCTTC. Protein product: CASSGDSRVSYNEQFF.

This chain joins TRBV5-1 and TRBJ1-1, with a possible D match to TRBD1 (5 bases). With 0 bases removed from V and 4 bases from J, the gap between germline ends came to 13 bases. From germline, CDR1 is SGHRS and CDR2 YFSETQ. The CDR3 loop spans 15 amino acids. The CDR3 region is CASSLVATRGTEAFF. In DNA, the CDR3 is TGCGCCAGCAGCTTGGTGGCAACGAGGGGCACTGAAGCTTTCTTT.

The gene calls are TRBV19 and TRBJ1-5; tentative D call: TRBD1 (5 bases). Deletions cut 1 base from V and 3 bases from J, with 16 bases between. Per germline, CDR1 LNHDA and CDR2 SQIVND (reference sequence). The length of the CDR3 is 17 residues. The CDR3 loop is CASSIGRWGGYNQPQHF. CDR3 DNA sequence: TGTGCCAGTAGTATAGGCCGGTGGGGGGGGTACAATCAGCCCCAGCATTTT.

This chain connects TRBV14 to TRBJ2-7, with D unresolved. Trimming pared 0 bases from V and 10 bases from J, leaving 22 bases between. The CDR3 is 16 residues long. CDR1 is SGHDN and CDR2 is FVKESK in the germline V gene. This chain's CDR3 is CASSQDPGRPSLSQYF. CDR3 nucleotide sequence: TGTGCCAGCAGCCAAGACCCCGGACGGCCCAGTTTATCTCAGTACTTC.

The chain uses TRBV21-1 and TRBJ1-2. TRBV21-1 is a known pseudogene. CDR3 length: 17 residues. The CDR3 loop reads CASSKALSGKLLYGYTF. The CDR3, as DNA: TGTGCCAGCAGCAAAGCGCTTTCCGGGAAACTGCTCTATGGCTACACCTTC.

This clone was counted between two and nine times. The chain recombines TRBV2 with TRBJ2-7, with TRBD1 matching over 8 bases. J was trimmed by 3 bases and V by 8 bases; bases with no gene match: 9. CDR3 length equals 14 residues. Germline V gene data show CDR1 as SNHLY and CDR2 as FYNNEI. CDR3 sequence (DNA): TGTGCCAGCCACAGGGGGAGGATAGACTACGAGCAGTACTTC. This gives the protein CASHRGRIDYEQYF.

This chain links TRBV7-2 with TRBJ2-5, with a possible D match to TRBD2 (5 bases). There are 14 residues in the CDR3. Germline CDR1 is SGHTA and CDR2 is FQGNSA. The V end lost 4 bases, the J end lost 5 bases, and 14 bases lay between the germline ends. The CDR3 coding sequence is TGTGCCAGCAGCTACGGAGGCCAAGGGGAGACCCAGTACTTC. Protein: CASSYGGQGETQYF.